Sequencing of this TCR beta chain was carried out in a study of blood T cell repertoires in COVID-19. Whole-study context: Collection of acute and convalescent COVID-19 samples took place in the United States, Italy and Spain. T cells, B-cell-depleted T cells, or PBMCs provided the cDNA or gDNA that served as material.

Germline V gene sequence: CDR1 SGHAT, CDR2 FQNNGV. There are 17 residues in the CDR3. J lost 3 bases, V lost 1 base, and 10 bases had no gene match. In the source study's methods: Reference gene primer amplification yielded estimated nucleated cell counts. The protocol was immunoSEQ multiplex PCR, while the TCRdb copy is restricted to in-frame clones and leaves out a portion. For V, J and clone size, that table is used; D and trimming come from the DNA. Among roughly 180,000 clones listed, more than 70% were seen once. This sequence was found in a woman between 25 and 40 years old with acute or convalescent COVID-19. Source material: peripheral blood. V gene TRBV11-2 combines with J gene TRBJ2-5, with 8 bases that match TRBD2. The DNA for the CDR3 is TGTGCCAGCAGCTTAGTGGGAAGCGGGAGTGGGGAAGAGACCCAGTACTTC. Translating it yields CASSLVGSGSGEETQYF.